This T cell receptor beta chain was sequenced for a study of blood T cells in healthy people across ages. Using a J-beta primer mix together with a sample-barcoded 5' primer, a second PCR was run for about 7 to 12 cycles. TCRdb redid the calling of the 5' RACE reads with MiXCR, one entry per CDR3 protein. The sample has some 800,000 distinct CDR3 sequences; roughly 25% are singletons. Every sample yielded at least 7 million isolated PBMCs. The germline V gene has CDR1 LGHDT and CDR2 YNNKEL (reference sequence). The CDR3 runs 14 residues. J lost 5 bases, V lost 5 bases, and 3 bases had no gene match. These data were likewise used in another study, on T cells of mothers and their children. That paper adds: Extracted RNA, in its entirety, went into cDNA synthesis at roughly 1.5 ug per 15 ul. Second-round PCR products received sample barcodes and 2-4 random nucleotides from the M1S primer. Slightly higher, non-significant overlap characterized related mother-child pairs relative to unrelated pairs.

The chain uses TRBV3-1 and TRBJ2-4; 10 bases fit TRBD2. Input material: blood. The clonotype was recovered from a boy younger than 18 in good health. The chain's CDR3 is CASSERGGQNIQYF. CDR3 nucleotides: TGTGCCAGCAGCGAGCGGGGGGGACAAAACATTCAGTACTTC. Together with reference TRBV3-1 and TRBJ2-4, the CDR3 gives the full variable domain: DTAVSQTPKYLVTQMGNDKSIKCEQNLGHDTMYWYKQDSKKFLKIMFSYNNKELIINETVPNRFSPKSPDKAHLNLHINSLELGDSAVYFCASSERGGQNIQYFGAGTRLSVL.